The 9 T cell receptor beta chains presented below share a single source sample, sequenced in a study of blood T cell repertoires in COVID-19 (dated by TCRdb to about 2020). The library was prepared using the immunoSEQ multiplex PCR assay. What TCRdb holds here is the immuneACCESS table cut down to in-frame rearrangements. Part of the clones is not present; checked against another copy, under half of the missing clones reflect an unresolved V gene, and the others are unexplained. For this sample there are about 250,000 clones; 85% to 90% appear just once. The ten largest clonotypes hold around 15% of the sample. Sequenced input: PBMCs or T cells enriched from blood (not recorded which). The source of these receptors is a man between 18 and 29 years old who had recovered from COVID-19.

The J gene is TRBJ1-1, the V gene TRBV24-1, with TRBD1 as a possible D gene (5 bases). V lost 10 bases and J 1 base, leaving 9 bases between the germline ends. The germline CDR1 and CDR2 sequences are KGHDR and SFDVKD. CDR3 length: 12 amino acids. Here the CDR3 DNA reads TGTGCCACACAAACAGGGAACACTGAAGCTTTCTTT. This gives the protein CATQTGNTEAFF.

The chain has TRBV28 and TRBJ1-5, with D perhaps TRBD1 (6 bases). Trimming cost V 4 bases and J 4 bases, with 14 bases left between them. CDR3 length: 15 amino acids. In germline, CDR1 is MDHEN, CDR2 SYDVKM. This CDR3 is CASSSYRAANQPQHF. The CDR3 DNA reads as TGTGCCAGCAGTTCATACAGGGCTGCGAATCAGCCCCAGCATTTT. Filled out from reference TRBV28 and TRBJ1-5, the complete variable domain reads DVKVTQSSRYLVKRTGEKVFLECVQDMDHENMFWYRQDPGLGLRLIYFSYDVKMKEKGDIPEGYSVSREKKERFSLILESASTNQTSMYLCASSSYRAANQPQHFGDGTRLSIL.

The chain carries TRBV4-1 and TRBJ1-3; no clear D. Germline V lookup: CDR1 MGHRA, CDR2 YSYEKL. V lost 2 bases and J lost 0, with 8 bases in between. This CDR3 has 15 amino acids. The CDR3 DNA reads as TGCGCCAGCAGCCAAACGGAGGGCTCTGGAAACACCATATATTTT. As protein: CASSQTEGSGNTIYF.

This chain connects TRBV28 to TRBJ1-6; D is undetermined. Trimming took off 3 bases at V and 6 bases at J, with 12 bases between the two ends. Germline V gives CDR1 MDHEN, CDR2 SYDVKM. CDR3 length: 15 amino acids. The CDR3 protein is CASSFAGLVNSPLHF. The CDR3 DNA sequence: TGTGCCAGCAGTTTTGCCGGGTTAGTTAATTCACCCCTCCACTTT.

The chain uses TRBV12-3 or TRBV12-4 and TRBJ2-3; D is uncertain. This CDR3 contains 11 residues. Trimming took off 6 bases at V and 6 bases at J, with 7 bases between the two ends. CDR3 loop: CASSRLDTQYF. For the CDR3, the DNA is TGTGCCAGCAGCCGTTTGGATACGCAGTATTTT.

This clone was seen a single time. This sequence joins TRBV30 and TRBJ1-1; D gene ambiguous. The V end was cut by 3 bases, the J end by 6 bases, with 17 bases between. CDR1 GTSNPN and CDR2 SVGIG come from the germline V gene (reference sequence). CDR3 size: 14 residues. CDR3 coding DNA: TGTGCCTGGAGGGAAGGGAGCGTGTTCGCTGAAGCTTTCTTT. Protein: CAWREGSVFAEAFF.

The chain combines TRBV11-1 with TRBJ1-1; the match to TRBD1 covers 7 bases. J was trimmed by 0 bases and V by 8 bases; bases with no gene match: 6. In germline, CDR1 is SGHAT, CDR2 FQDESV (reference sequence). The CDR3 loop spans 14 amino acids. CDR3 sequence: CASDPGQMNTEAFF. The DNA for the CDR3 is TGTGCCAGCGACCCGGGACAGATGAACACTGAAGCTTTCTTT.

The chain employs TRBV15 and TRBJ2-7; D might be TRBD1 (5 bases). Between the trimmed V and J ends, which lost 0 bases and 3 bases, there was a span of 12 bases. CDR1 LNHNV and CDR2 YYDKDF come from the germline V gene (reference sequence). There are 15 residues in the CDR3. Written as DNA, the CDR3 is TGTGCCACCAGCAGAGAACCAGGGCTCGGCTACGAGCAGTACTTC. The encoded protein is CATSREPGLGYEQYF.

The chain uses TRBV5-4 and TRBJ2-2, with D maybe TRBD2 (5 bases). In germline, CDR1 is SGHNT, CDR2 YYREEE (reference sequence). Trimming pared 5 bases from V and 4 bases from J, leaving 21 bases between. The CDR3 has 17 residues. The CDR3 spells CASRPTTRAGGTGELFF. In DNA, the CDR3 is TGTGCCAGCAGACCGACTACTAGGGCCGGTGGCACCGGGGAGCTGTTTTTT.